These 29 T cell receptor beta chains came from one sample sequenced in a study of cytomegalovirus exposure and HLA in healthy donors listed by TCRdb under 2017. The method behind the library was the immunoSEQ multiplex PCR assay. TCRdb took this table from immuneACCESS and kept in-frame rearrangements with V and J called. Such tables lack part of the clones; where checked against another copy, unresolved V genes explain under half of the gap, and the rest is unexplained. The sample contains some 50,000 clones, more than 85% of them found a single time. The ten top clones hold approximately 6.3% of the sample. The material sequenced was PBMCs. Source of these receptors: a woman under 30 in good health and CMV-seronegative.

The chain links TRBV14 to TRBJ2-5; D perhaps matches TRBD2 (5 bases). V was cut by 4 bases and J by 9 bases, with 21 bases left in between. The CDR3 spans 15 residues. Germline-derived CDR1 and CDR2 are SGHDN and FVKESK. Here the CDR3 reads CASSLLGRIEGPQYF. The CDR3 DNA reads as TGTGCCAGCAGCCTCCTAGGACGAATCGAGGGTCCCCAGTACTTC.

The V call is TRBV9, the J call TRBJ2-3, with TRBD2 as a possible D gene (5 bases). Looked up from germline, CDR1 is SGDLS and CDR2 is YYNGEE. The CDR3 length is 14 residues. V lost 3 bases and J lost 0, with 8 bases in between. CDR3 bases: TGTGCCAGCAGCGGACTAACTAGCACAGATACGCAGTATTTT. Translation: CASSGLTSTDTQYF.

This chain connects TRBV7-3 to TRBJ2-3; 9 nucleotides match TRBD1. The CDR3 runs 15 residues. Germline CDR1 reads SGHTA; CDR2 reads FQGTGA. The V gene end was trimmed by 1 base and the J gene end by 7 bases; junction bases not matched to a gene: 6. The CDR3 DNA reads as TGTGCCAGCAGCTTAAAGGGACAGGGTCATCATACGCAGTATTTT. Encoded protein: CASSLKGQGHHTQYF.

The chain is built from TRBV9 and TRBJ2-1; unclear D gene. Trimming shortened V by 0 bases and J by 6 bases, and 10 bases separated the two germline ends. Germline V lookup: CDR1 SGDLS, CDR2 YYNGEE. The CDR3 is 14 residues long. In DNA, the CDR3 is TGTGCCAGCAGCGTAGCTCTAACTCGCAATGAGCAGTTCTTC. Residues: CASSVALTRNEQFF. Combining the CDR3 with reference TRBV9 and TRBJ2-1 gives the whole variable domain DSGVTQTPKHLITATGQRVTLRCSPRSGDLSVYWYQQSLDQGLQFLIQYYNGEERAKGNILERFSAQQFPDLHSELNLSSLELGDSALYFCASSVALTRNEQFFGPGTRLTVL.

V gene TRBV7-3 combines with J gene TRBJ2-3; the D is unclear. V dropped 4 bases and J dropped 5 bases, with 7 bases sitting between them. Germline-derived CDR1 and CDR2 are SGHTA and FQGTGA. CDR3 length: 12 amino acids. This CDR3 reads CASSSPGDTQYF. CDR3 DNA: TGTGCCAGCAGCTCCCCGGGAGATACGCAGTATTTT.

DNA of the CDR3: TGTGCCAGCAGCTTAGATCCAGGGGGCGGCACTGAAGCTTTCTTT. This gives the protein CASSLDPGGGTEAFF. The chain carries TRBV7-2 and TRBJ1-1; 8 nucleotides line up with TRBD1. The V segment lost 1 base and the J segment 4 bases; nucleotides outside the gene matches: 5. Germline V gene sequence: CDR1 SGHTA, CDR2 FQGNSA. This CDR3 spans 15 amino acids.

The chain links TRBV6-1 to TRBJ1-2; the D is unclear. The CDR3 is 15 amino acids. V lost 6 bases to trimming and J lost 3 bases, with 17 bases between them. Germline values: CDR1 MNHNS, CDR2 SASEGT. The CDR3 DNA sequence: TGTGCCAGCAGAGAAAGGGAGGGTTTTGACTATGGCTACACCTTC. This sequence encodes CASREREGFDYGYTF.

Here the CDR3 DNA reads TGTGCCAGCAGCTTAAACAGGGACACTGAGCAGTTCTTC. Translated, it gives CASSLNRDTEQFF. This chain links TRBV7-7 with TRBJ2-1; possibly TRBD1 for D (6 bases). V lost 2 bases and J 9 bases, leaving 11 bases between the germline ends. CDR1 and CDR2 (germline): SSHAT, FNYEAQ (reference sequence). The CDR3 length is 13 residues.

V gene TRBV7-2 combines with J gene TRBJ1-5; D remains ambiguous. The CDR3 is made up of 14 amino acids. CDR1 is SGHTA, CDR2 FQGNSA, per germline. V lost 10 bases to trimming and J lost 1 base, with 14 bases between them. CDR3 in DNA: TGTGCCACCACGTCCGCGCTCAGCAATCAGCCCCAGCATTTT. Protein product: CATTSALSNQPQHF. The variable domain in full, with the rest retrieved from reference TRBV7-2 and TRBJ1-5, is GAGVSQSPSNKVTEKGKDVELRCDPISGHTALYWYRQSLGQGLEFLIYFQGNSAPDKSGLPSDRFSAERTGGSVSTLTIQRTQQEDSAVYLCATTSALSNQPQHFGDGTRLSIL.

V and J are TRBV2 and TRBJ1-1; D gene uncertain. The CDR3 is made up of 13 amino acids. Germline V CDR1 and CDR2: SNHLY, FYNNEI. V was cut by 4 bases and J by 1 base, with 7 bases left in between. This CDR3 is CASSGSRNTEAFF. The CDR3 DNA is TGTGCCAGCAGTGGTTCTAGGAACACTGAAGCTTTCTTT.

The rearrangement uses TRBV7-3 and TRBJ1-5; TRBD1 aligns across 8 bases. V dropped 1 base and J dropped 3; count of bases not matched to a gene: 8. Germline V lookup: CDR1 SGHTA, CDR2 FQGTGA. CDR3 length equals 17 residues. The CDR3 coding sequence is TGTGCCAGCAGCTTAAAAGGCAGGGGGCCCTTCAATCAGCCCCAGCATTTT. This translates into CASSLKGRGPFNQPQHF. The variable domain in full, completed from reference TRBV7-3 and TRBJ1-5, reads GAGVSQTPSNKVTEKGKYVELRCDPISGHTALYWYRQSLGQGPEFLIYFQGTGAADDSGLPNDRFFAVRPEGSVSTLKIQRTERGDSAVYLCASSLKGRGPFNQPQHFGDGTRLSIL.

The J gene is TRBJ1-5, the V gene TRBV10-2; D is perhaps TRBD1 (6 bases). The CDR3 runs to 15 residues. In germline, CDR1 is WSHSY, CDR2 SAAADI. Trimming shortened V by 6 bases and J by 5 bases, and 17 bases separated the two germline ends. CDR3: CASSTHRAKDQPQHF. The DNA of the CDR3 is TGCGCCAGCAGCACCCACAGGGCGAAGGATCAGCCCCAGCATTTT.

This chain joins TRBV13 and TRBJ1-2; D remains ambiguous. The CDR3 has 14 amino acids. Germline V lookup: CDR1 PRHDT, CDR2 FYEKMQ (reference sequence). Trimming shortened V by 1 base and J by 0 bases, and 6 bases separated the two germline ends. CDR3 region: CASSLVIPNYGYTF. The DNA for the CDR3 is TGTGCCAGCAGCTTAGTCATCCCTAACTATGGCTACACCTTC.

This rearrangement joins TRBV7-9 to TRBJ2-1; perhaps TRBD2 as D (5 bases). V lost 2 bases to trimming and J lost 8 bases, with 7 bases between them. The germline V gene encodes CDR1 SEHNR and CDR2 FQNEAQ (reference sequence). CDR3 size: 12 residues. The CDR3 DNA sequence: TGTGCCAGCAGCTTACAGAGGGATGAGCAGTTCTTC. Its translation is CASSLQRDEQFF.

This clone was found once. This chain joins TRBV2 and TRBJ1-3; D possibly corresponds to TRBD1 (5 bases). V was trimmed by 0 bases and J by 1 base, leaving 10 bases between them. Germline V gene data show CDR1 as SNHLY and CDR2 as FYNNEI. The CDR3 totals 16 residues. The CDR3 bases are TGTGCCAGCAGTGAAGCGCGGGGGGTGTCTGGAAACACCATATATTTT. It specifies CASSEARGVSGNTIYF.

The chain employs TRBV7-9 and TRBJ1-2; 7 bases match TRBD1. Germline V gene data show CDR1 as SEHNR and CDR2 as FQNEAQ (reference sequence). V trimming: 6 bases; J trimming: 4 bases; junction bases outside the gene matches: 14. The CDR3 totals 16 residues. CDR3 DNA sequence: TGTGCCAGCAGTCAACGGACAGGCCTGAACTTCTATGGCTACACCTTC. Its protein product is CASSQRTGLNFYGYTF.

This clone was picked up one time. This sequence joins TRBV29-1 and TRBJ1-2, with 7 bases that match TRBD1. The CDR3 totals 12 residues. Germline V lookup: CDR1 SQVTM, CDR2 ANQGSEA. V dropped 6 bases and J dropped 14; count of bases not matched to a gene: 15. The CDR3 DNA reads TGCAGCGTGCCCGAAAGCAGGGGGGAAGAGACCTTC. Protein: CSVPESRGEETF.

V usage is TRBV5-1 and J usage is TRBJ2-1; 9 bases align to TRBD2. The length of the CDR3 is 12 residues. V lost 3 bases and J lost 14; bases outside the gene matches: 6. Per germline, CDR1 SGHRS and CDR2 YFSETQ. CDR3 protein: CASSSEGLAKFF. The CDR3 nucleotides read TGCGCCAGCAGCTCGGAGGGACTAGCTAAGTTCTTC. Variable domain in full (rest from reference TRBV5-1 and TRBJ2-1): KAGVTQTPRYLIKTRGQQVTLSCSPISGHRSVSWYQQTPGQGLQFLFEYFSETQRNKGNFPGRFSGRQFSNSRSEMNVSTLELGDSALYLCASSSEGLAKFFGPGTRLTVL.

This rearrangement joins TRBV7-9 to TRBJ1-4; D gene uncertain. V was cut by 6 bases and J by 7 bases, with 18 bases left in between. Germline-derived CDR1 and CDR2 are SEHNR and FQNEAQ (reference sequence). This CDR3 spans 15 amino acids. The CDR3 protein is CASRSNLREGEKLFF. In nucleotides, the CDR3 is TGTGCCAGCAGGTCCAATCTTCGCGAGGGTGAAAAACTGTTTTTT.

The chain is built from TRBV4-3 and TRBJ1-5, with a weak D call TRBD1 (6 bases). The ends were cut back, 0 bases at V and 4 bases at J, with 10 bases in the middle. From germline, CDR1 is LGHNA and CDR2 YSLEER. CDR3 length equals 15 residues. CDR3 in amino acids: CASSQDRTENQPQHF. The CDR3 DNA is TGCGCCAGCAGCCAAGATAGGACAGAGAATCAGCCCCAGCATTTT.

This chain uses TRBV6-6 with TRBJ2-3; maybe TRBD2 (5 bases). V was cut by 0 bases and J by 4 bases, with 11 bases left in between. Germline CDR1 reads MNHNY; CDR2 reads SVGAGI (reference sequence). The CDR3 is 15 amino acids. The CDR3 nucleotides read TGTGCCAGCAGTTACTCCCCGGGGATAGCAGATACGCAGTATTTT. It encodes CASSYSPGIADTQYF.

The chain carries TRBV14 and TRBJ2-7; D not resolved. Deletions cut 4 bases from V and 4 bases from J, with 5 bases between. This CDR3 is built from 11 residues. Germline lookup yields CDR1 SGHDN and CDR2 FVKESK. In DNA form, the CDR3 reads TGTGCCAGCAGCCCCTTGTACGAGCAGTACTTC. Its protein product is CASSPLYEQYF.

J is TRBJ1-4 and V is TRBV5-5; no firm D call. The germline gives CDR1 SGHKS, CDR2 YYEKEE (reference sequence). There are 16 residues in the CDR3. V was cut by 1 base and J by 1 base, with 11 bases left in between. CDR3 residues: CASSLSARITNEKLFF. CDR3 bases: TGTGCCAGCAGCTTGTCAGCGCGCATAACTAATGAAAAACTGTTTTTT. The complete variable domain, with remaining parts taken from reference TRBV5-5 and TRBJ1-4, reads DAGVTQSPTHLIKTRGQQVTLRCSPISGHKSVSWYQQVLGQGPQFIFQYYEKEERGRGNFPDRFSARQFPNYSSELNVNALLLGDSALYLCASSLSARITNEKLFFGSGTQLSVL.

The V call is TRBV15, the J call TRBJ2-1, with no clear D. The CDR3 is 12 amino acids. Germline V CDR1 and CDR2: LNHNV, YYDKDF (reference sequence). The V and J ends lost 5 bases and 9 bases respectively, with 11 bases between them. CDR3 bases: TGTGCCACCAGCCCGTTACGAGGTGAGCAGTTCTTC. It yields the protein CATSPLRGEQFF.

The gene calls are TRBV9 and TRBJ1-4; D is unresolved. This CDR3 region has 13 residues. Germline CDR1 SGDLS, CDR2 YYNGEE. Trimming took 3 bases from V and 5 from J, leaving 8 bases between them. CDR3 nucleotides: TGTGCCAGCAGCGGAGGCCCAAATGAAAAACTGTTTTTT. It encodes CASSGGPNEKLFF.

This chain uses TRBV5-6 with TRBJ2-1; 10 bases line up with TRBD2. Germline CDR1 is SGHDT and CDR2 is YYEEEE. This CDR3 spans 15 amino acids. The V gene end was trimmed by 0 bases and the J gene end by 3 bases; junction bases not matched to a gene: 0. The CDR3 DNA follows: TGTGCCAGCAGCTTGGGACTAGCGGGCTACAATGAGCAGTTCTTC. This encodes CASSLGLAGYNEQFF.

V gene TRBV7-7 combines with J gene TRBJ2-1; 13 bases align to TRBD2. The V and J ends lost 1 base and 5 bases, in that order; junction bases with no gene match: 2. Germline V lookup: CDR1 SSHAT, CDR2 FNYEAQ (reference sequence). This CDR3 has 16 residues. The CDR3 here is CASSLGGLAGNNEQFF. The CDR3 DNA sequence: TGTGCCAGCAGCTTAGGGGGACTAGCGGGAAACAATGAGCAGTTCTTC.

The chain combines TRBV2 with TRBJ1-3, with D possibly TRBD1 on 6 matching bases. CDR1 and CDR2 from the germline V gene are SNHLY and FYNNEI. V lost 1 base to trimming and J lost 2 bases, with 15 bases between them. This CDR3 spans 17 amino acids. This chain's CDR3 is CASSEVRLTGTGNTIYF. The CDR3 DNA reads as TGTGCCAGCAGTGAAGTAAGACTAACAGGGACTGGAAACACCATATATTTT.

The CDR3 is CASSISQGTQYF. In nucleotides, the CDR3 is TGTGCCAGTAGTATTTCTCAGGGTACGCAGTATTTT. The J gene is TRBJ2-3, the V gene TRBV19, with D tentatively TRBD1 (5 bases). The ends were cut back, 3 bases at V and 8 bases at J, with 9 bases in the middle. Germline CDR1 is LNHDA and CDR2 is SQIVND (reference sequence). The CDR3 has 12 residues.